The 9 T cell receptor beta chains below were found in one sample sequenced in a study of cytomegalovirus exposure and HLA in healthy donors listed by TCRdb under 2017. Libraries were prepared through the immunoSEQ multiplex PCR assay. For the multiplex PCR, a mixture combining 60 forward primers for TCR Vbeta segments and 13 reverse primers for TCR Jbeta segments was used. TCRdb carries this immuneACCESS record with in-frame sequences only. Its versions omit some clonotypes, under half of them owing to an unresolved V gene in the studies checked, with the rest unexplained. The sample table lists 200,000 to 250,000 clones, roughly 84% of them with a count of one. Around 1.4% of the sample comes from the top ten. Sequences were obtained from PBMCs. These receptors all come from a human donor in good health.

This chain joins TRBV18 and TRBJ2-1; the D gene is possibly TRBD2 (7 bases). V lost 3 bases and J lost 9, with 27 bases in between. The CDR3 runs 18 residues. Germline CDR1 KGHSH, CDR2 LQKENI. The CDR3 DNA sequence: TGTGCCAGCTCACCTTGGGCGGCAGGGGAAGCGGGATCGAGTGAGCAGTTCTTC. This translates into CASSPWAAGEAGSSEQFF.

V gene TRBV2 combines with J gene TRBJ2-1; 10 bases match TRBD2. The length of the CDR3 is 14 residues. In germline, CDR1 is SNHLY, CDR2 FYNNEI. The junction had 5 bases not matched to a gene; V was cut back by 3 bases and J by 9 bases. CDR3 sequence reads: CASSEGLALGEQFF. CDR3 nucleotides: TGTGCCAGCAGTGAGGGACTAGCGCTTGGTGAGCAGTTCTTC. Combining the CDR3 with reference TRBV2 and TRBJ2-1 gives the whole variable domain EPEVTQTPSHQVTQMGQEVILRCVPISNHLYFYWYRQILGQKVEFLVSFYNNEISEKSEIFDDQFSVERPDGSNFTLKIRSTKLEDSAMYFCASSEGLALGEQFFGPGTRLTVL.

The chain recombines TRBV5-1 with TRBJ2-1, with 7 positions matching TRBD2. CDR1 is SGHRS and CDR2 is YFSETQ in the germline V gene. This CDR3 spans 13 amino acids. Losses at the gene ends were 4 bases for V and 6 bases for J; bases not matched to a gene: 4. The CDR3 region is CASSQSSGNEQFF. The CDR3 nucleotides read TGCGCCAGCAGCCAATCTAGCGGCAATGAGCAGTTCTTC.

V gene TRBV10-3 combines with J gene TRBJ1-1; 7 bases agree with TRBD1. The V segment lost 10 bases and the J segment 0 bases; nucleotides outside the gene matches: 8. This CDR3 is 14 amino acids long. CDR1 is ENHRY, CDR2 SYGVKD, per germline. The chain's CDR3 is CATENRGMNTEAFF. The CDR3 DNA is TGTGCCACCGAGAACAGGGGAATGAACACTGAAGCTTTCTTT.

The chain couples TRBV27 to TRBJ2-3, with TRBD2 matching 8 bases. V was pared by 3 bases and J by 2 bases, with 10 bases of the junction left unmatched. Germline CDR1 MNHEY, CDR2 SMNVEV (reference sequence). The CDR3 is made up of 17 amino acids. CDR3 DNA: TGTGCCAGCAGTTTCTCCTATAGCGGGACTTACACAGATACGCAGTATTTT. Translating it yields CASSFSYSGTYTDTQYF.

This clone was recorded a few times. The genes are TRBV2 and TRBJ1-2; D uncertain. The length of the CDR3 is 12 residues. Looked up from germline, CDR1 is SNHLY and CDR2 is FYNNEI. The V gene lost 7 bases and the J gene lost 5 bases, with 11 bases spanning the gap. In nucleotides, the CDR3 is TGTGCCAGCAAGCCAAGCTCATATGGCTACACCTTC. Translated, it gives CASKPSSYGYTF.

This clone was seen only a few times. The rearrangement joins TRBV6-5 to TRBJ2-3; 10 bases agree with TRBD2. This CDR3 spans 16 amino acids. Germline V gene sequence: CDR1 MNHEY, CDR2 SVGAGI. Germline trimming cut 4 bases from V and 1 base from J; bases unmatched to any gene: 5. The CDR3 protein is CASSFLAGDGTDTQYF. DNA for the CDR3: TGTGCCAGCAGTTTCCTAGCGGGAGATGGCACAGATACGCAGTATTTT.

The gene calls are TRBV10-3 and TRBJ1-5; D perhaps matches TRBD1 (5 bases). CDR3 length equals 14 residues. Trimming shortened V by 0 bases and J by 11 bases, and 14 bases separated the two germline ends. From germline, CDR1 is ENHRY and CDR2 SYGVKD. The CDR3 is CAISESDGAGTQHF. For the CDR3, the DNA is TGTGCCATCAGTGAGTCTGACGGTGCAGGGACCCAGCATTTT.

This clone has just one count. The chain recombines TRBV9 with TRBJ2-1, with 15 bases that match TRBD2. V was clipped by 2 bases and J by 10 bases; unmatched bases: 7. The CDR3 consists of 16 residues. Germline CDR1 SGDLS, CDR2 YYNGEE. CDR3 sequence (DNA): TGTGCCAGCAGCGTCGGGACTAGCGGGAGGTTCGGGGAGCAGTTCTTC. Translated, it gives CASSVGTSGRFGEQFF.